Following are 20 T cell receptor beta chains from one sample sequenced in a study of T-cell reconstitution after alpha-beta-depleted transplantation in children. Unique molecular identifiers were used in preparing the TCRbeta library. Via MiXCR, TCRdb re-called the PCR reads, giving one row per CDR3 protein. The table has about 370,000 distinct CDR3 sequences, around 21% seen once. The material sequenced was PBMCs from the stem cell graft donor, taken from the stem cell graft. Every receptor here comes from a human donor who donated a stem cell graft to a child with acute myeloid leukemia.

As concerns this clonotype: Relative to the germline gene, one junction end is altered; a read error may explain this. This chain links TRBV27 with TRBJ1-1; D is unclear. CDR3 length: 15 amino acids. Germline V gives CDR1 MNHEY, CDR2 SMNVEV (reference sequence). CDR3 sequence reads: CTSYPPGRSNTEAFF. As DNA, the CDR3 is TGCACCAGCTATCCCCCGGGCAGATCGAACACTGAAGCTTTCTTT.

CDR3 amino acids: CASSRNYNEQFF. The CDR3 DNA reads TGTGCCAGCAGCCGTAACTACAATGAGCAGTTCTTC. The chain links TRBV7-2 to TRBJ2-1, with D unclear. In germline, CDR1 is SGHTA, CDR2 FQGNSA. The CDR3 is 12 residues long. Deletions cut 5 bases from V and 3 bases from J, with 5 bases between. Looking up the rest from reference TRBV7-2 and TRBJ2-1 gives the full variable domain: GAGVSQSPSNKVTEKGKDVELRCDPISGHTALYWYRQSLGQGLEFLIYFQGNSAPDKSGLPSDRFSAERTGGSVSTLTIQRTQQEDSAVYLCASSRNYNEQFFGPGTRLTVL.

V and J are TRBV4-1 and TRBJ2-5; D may be TRBD2 (5 bases). Trimming took off 1 base at V and 1 base at J, with 13 bases between the two ends. The CDR3 extends over 16 amino acids. CDR1 and CDR2 (germline): MGHRA, YSYEKL. The CDR3 DNA reads as TGCGCCAGCAGCCAAGGGGCCAACCGGGGCCAAGAGACCCAGTACTTC. Protein product: CASSQGANRGQETQYF.

This clonotype showed up just a few times. A read error is possible here, since a much larger clone lies one base away. The rearrangement joins TRBV7-9 to TRBJ2-5; D may correspond to TRBD1 or TRBD2 (5 bases each). CDR3 size: 12 residues. Per germline, CDR1 SEHNR and CDR2 FQNEAQ (reference sequence). V lost 0 bases to trimming and J lost 7 bases, with 6 bases between them. The CDR3 protein is CASSLARGTQYF. CDR3 nucleotide sequence: TGTGCCAGCAGCTTAGCGAGGGGGACCCAGTACTTC. The full variable domain, its missing parts supplied by reference TRBV7-9 and TRBJ2-5, is DTGVSQNPRHKITKRGQNVTFRCDPISEHNRLYWYRQTLGQGPEFLTYFQNEAQLEKSRLLSDRFSAERPKGSFSTLEIQRTEQGDSAMYLCASSLARGTQYFGPGTRLLVL.

This clonotype was recorded at least ten times. V is TRBV29-1 and J is TRBJ2-1; D is perhaps TRBD1 (6 bases). Germline CDR1 and CDR2: SQVTM and ANQGSEA. CDR3 size: 17 residues. Trimming stripped 3 bases from V and 4 bases from J, with 22 bases between. CDR3 protein: CSVDGAGVILLYNEQFF. The CDR3 DNA reads as TGCAGCGTTGACGGGGCAGGGGTCATTTTATTATACAATGAGCAGTTCTTC.

The chain carries TRBV5-1 and TRBJ2-1; 10 positions agree with TRBD2. The CDR3 runs 15 residues. V lost 5 bases to trimming and J lost 4 bases; unmatched junction nucleotides: 6. CDR1 and CDR2 from the germline V gene are SGHRS and YFSETQ. In DNA form, the CDR3 reads TGCGCCAGCAGACCTAGCGGGAGAAGGTACAATGAGCAGTTCTTC. This codes for CASRPSGRRYNEQFF.

CDR3 sequence: CSIRDHTDTQYF. Written as DNA, the CDR3 is TGCAGCATCCGGGATCACACAGATACGCAGTATTTT. V is TRBV29-1 and J is TRBJ2-3; perhaps TRBD2 as D (5 bases). V lost 8 bases and J 2 bases, leaving 11 bases between the germline ends. The CDR3 runs to 12 residues. Germline values: CDR1 SQVTM, CDR2 ANQGSEA.

This clonotype was counted a few times. This chain joins TRBV20-1 and TRBJ2-3; D might be TRBD2 (6 bases). V lost 6 bases and J lost 1, with 17 bases in between. Germline assignment: CDR1 DFQATT and CDR2 SNEGSKA (reference sequence). The CDR3 is 15 residues long. CDR3 bases: TGCAGTGCCCGCGGAGGGCCCTCGGGCACAGATACGCAGTATTTT. Protein: CSARGGPSGTDTQYF.

The CDR3: CASSRTHPGANVLTF. In DNA form, the CDR3 reads TGTGCCAGCAGTCGCACCCACCCTGGGGCCAACGTCCTGACTTTC. The chain combines TRBV27 with TRBJ2-6, with no clear D. Germline V gene sequence: CDR1 MNHEY, CDR2 SMNVEV (reference sequence). V lost 5 bases and J lost 2, with 10 bases in between. The CDR3 contains 15 residues.

This clonotype came up a few times. This rearrangement joins TRBV29-1 to TRBJ2-5; possible D gene TRBD1, 6 bases. There are 13 residues in the CDR3. With 2 bases removed from V and 5 bases from J, the gap between germline ends came to 12 bases. The germline V gene has CDR1 SQVTM and CDR2 ANQGSEA. This CDR3 reads CSVESQGLETQYF. CDR3 DNA: TGCAGCGTTGAAAGCCAGGGGTTGGAGACCCAGTACTTC.

This clonotype was observed at least ten times. The gene calls are TRBV20-1 and TRBJ2-1; TRBD2 agrees at 13 bases. Germline V CDR1 and CDR2: DFQATT, SNEGSKA (reference sequence). The CDR3 has 13 residues. CDR3 protein: CRSGLAGSNEQFF. DNA of the CDR3: TGCAGATCGGGACTAGCGGGATCCAATGAGCAGTTCTTC.

V and J are TRBV5-1 and TRBJ2-3; 9 nucleotides align to TRBD2. After removal of 1 base from V and 2 bases from J, the junction contained 8 bases not matched to a gene. The germline CDR1 and CDR2 sequences are SGHRS and YFSETQ. CDR3 length: 17 amino acids. The CDR3 is CASSLRGASGTTDTQYF. The CDR3 DNA reads TGCGCCAGCAGCTTGCGGGGGGCTAGCGGGACCACAGATACGCAGTATTTT.

A few counts support this clonotype. V usage is TRBV29-1 and J usage is TRBJ2-6, with no clear D. CDR1 and CDR2 from the germline V gene are SQVTM and ANQGSEA. The V end lost 2 bases, the J end lost 3 bases, and 14 bases lay between the germline ends. This CDR3 has 16 residues. CDR3 amino acids: CSVEMGSGNGANVLTF. The CDR3 DNA follows: TGCAGCGTTGAAATGGGGTCAGGCAATGGGGCCAACGTCCTGACTTTC.

There are a few counts of this clonotype. The chain is built from TRBV20-1 and TRBJ2-1; 8 bases fit TRBD2. The V gene end was trimmed by 5 bases and the J gene end by 1 base; junction bases not matched to a gene: 13. The germline V gene has CDR1 DFQATT and CDR2 SNEGSKA (reference sequence). The CDR3 consists of 17 residues. In DNA form, the CDR3 reads TGCAGTGCTTGGAATCGGGAGCGGGAGCGGTCCTACAATGAGCAGTTCTTC. Protein product: CSAWNRERERSYNEQFF.

The V and J genes are TRBV20-1 and TRBJ2-5, with a tentative D call TRBD1 (6 bases). This CDR3 is 14 amino acids long. CDR1 DFQATT and CDR2 SNEGSKA come from the germline V gene (reference sequence). Trimming shortened V by 3 bases and J by 5 bases, and 16 bases separated the two germline ends. DNA of the CDR3: TGCAGTGCTAGTCAACAGGGCGGTCGGGAGACCCAGTACTTC. Amino acid sequence: CSASQQGGRETQYF.

This chain uses TRBV29-1 with TRBJ2-3; 7 bases align to TRBD1. V shed 4 bases and J 4 bases; nucleotides not matched to a gene: 2. CDR3 length equals 12 residues. The germline V gene has CDR1 SQVTM and CDR2 ANQGSEA. This CDR3 is CSVGQGSDTQYF. CDR3 bases: TGCAGCGTTGGACAGGGTTCAGATACGCAGTATTTT.

V usage is TRBV5-1 and J usage is TRBJ2-5; either TRBD1 or TRBD2 may fit D (6 bases each). The CDR3 covers 18 residues. Germline V gene sequence: CDR1 SGHRS, CDR2 YFSETQ. V dropped 0 bases and J dropped 0 bases, with 18 bases sitting between them. The DNA of the CDR3 is TGCGCCAGCAGCTTGGGACTAGTCCCAGGGGTGTACCAAGAGACCCAGTACTTC. Its translation: CASSLGLVPGVYQETQYF.

In its sample, this clonotype was seen a few times. V gene TRBV6-1 combines with J gene TRBJ1-1; a weak D match, TRBD1 (6 bases). Germline V gene sequence: CDR1 MNHNS, CDR2 SASEGT. The CDR3 is made up of 13 amino acids. V was trimmed by 7 bases and J by 2 bases, leaving 11 bases between them. The CDR3 DNA is TGTGCCAGCAAAGACAGGTATAACACTGAAGCTTTCTTT. This codes for CASKDRYNTEAFF.

The chain joins TRBV4-2 to TRBJ1-1; TRBD1 aligns across 7 bases. This CDR3 is built from 16 residues. Germline V gene data show CDR1 as LGHNA and CDR2 as YNFKEQ. Trimming took 3 bases from V and 4 from J; bases not matched to a gene: 11. The DNA of the CDR3 is TGTGCCAGCAGCCAGGGGAAGGGGGCTGGGGCCACTGAAGCTTTCTTT. Its protein product is CASSQGKGAGATEAFF.

V is TRBV15 and J is TRBJ2-3; D gene unclear. CDR1 is LNHNV, CDR2 YYDKDF, per germline (reference sequence). With 1 base removed from V and 4 bases from J, the gap between germline ends came to 9 bases. The CDR3 is 14 amino acids. In DNA form, the CDR3 reads TGTGCCACCAGCAGAGGAAATCCCGCAGATACGCAGTATTTT. Protein sequence: CATSRGNPADTQYF.